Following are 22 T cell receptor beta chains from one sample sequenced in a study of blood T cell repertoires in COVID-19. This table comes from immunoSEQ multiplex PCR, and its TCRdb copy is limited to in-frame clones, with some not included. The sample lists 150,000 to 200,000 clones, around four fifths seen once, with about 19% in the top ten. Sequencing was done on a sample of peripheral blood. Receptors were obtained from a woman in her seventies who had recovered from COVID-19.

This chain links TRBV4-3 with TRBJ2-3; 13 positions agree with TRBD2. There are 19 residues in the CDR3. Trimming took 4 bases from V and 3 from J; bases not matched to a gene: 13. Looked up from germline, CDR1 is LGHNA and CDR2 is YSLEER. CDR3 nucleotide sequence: TGCGCCAGCAGCCCCTCCTCTGGACTAGCGGGAGCGCGGACAGATACGCAGTATTTT. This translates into CASSPSSGLAGARTDTQYF.

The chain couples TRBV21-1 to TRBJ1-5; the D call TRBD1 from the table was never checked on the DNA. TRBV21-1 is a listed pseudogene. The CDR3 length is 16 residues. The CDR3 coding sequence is TGTGCCAGCAGCGCCAACCCGGGACAGCCCAATCAGCCCCAGCATTTT. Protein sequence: CASSANPGQPNQPQHF.

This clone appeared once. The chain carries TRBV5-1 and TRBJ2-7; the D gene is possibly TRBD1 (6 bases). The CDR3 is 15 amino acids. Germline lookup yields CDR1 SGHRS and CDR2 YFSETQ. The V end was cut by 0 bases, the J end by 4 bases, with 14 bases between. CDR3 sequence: CASSLAGLGAYEQYF. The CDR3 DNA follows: TGCGCCAGCAGCTTGGCAGGGCTGGGGGCATACGAGCAGTACTTC.

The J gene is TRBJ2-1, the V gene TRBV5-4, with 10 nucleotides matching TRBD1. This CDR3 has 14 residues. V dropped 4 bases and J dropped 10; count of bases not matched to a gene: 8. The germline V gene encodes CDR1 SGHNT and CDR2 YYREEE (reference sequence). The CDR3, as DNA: TGTGCCAGCAGCCCGGACAGGGGGATTCCAGAGCAGTTCTTC. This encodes CASSPDRGIPEQFF.

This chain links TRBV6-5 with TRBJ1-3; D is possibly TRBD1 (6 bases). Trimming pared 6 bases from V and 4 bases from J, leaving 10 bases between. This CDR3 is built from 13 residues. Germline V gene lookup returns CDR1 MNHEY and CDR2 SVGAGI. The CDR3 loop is CASSYTGGNTIYF. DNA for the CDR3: TGTGCCAGCAGCTATACAGGGGGAAACACCATATATTTT.

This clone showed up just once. CDR3 sequence (DNA): TGCGCCAGCAGCTTGGCCCCCTCTAGCGCTGGGGCCAACGTCCTGACTTTC. Residues: CASSLAPSSAGANVLTF. The chain uses TRBV5-1 and TRBJ2-6; D is perhaps TRBD2 (6 bases). Germline assignment: CDR1 SGHRS and CDR2 YFSETQ. This CDR3 spans 17 amino acids. V lost 0 bases and J lost 2, with 12 bases in between.

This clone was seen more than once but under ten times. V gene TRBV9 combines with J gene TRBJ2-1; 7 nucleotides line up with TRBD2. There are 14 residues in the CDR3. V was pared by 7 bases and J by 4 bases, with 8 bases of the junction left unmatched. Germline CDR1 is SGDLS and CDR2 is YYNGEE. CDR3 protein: CASGRASGYNEQFF. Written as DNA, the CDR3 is TGTGCCAGCGGTAGGGCTAGCGGTTACAATGAGCAGTTCTTC. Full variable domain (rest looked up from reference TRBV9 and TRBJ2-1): DSGVTQTPKHLITATGQRVTLRCSPRSGDLSVYWYQQSLDQGLQFLIQYYNGEERAKGNILERFSAQQFPDLHSELNLSSLELGDSALYFCASGRASGYNEQFFGPGTRLTVL.

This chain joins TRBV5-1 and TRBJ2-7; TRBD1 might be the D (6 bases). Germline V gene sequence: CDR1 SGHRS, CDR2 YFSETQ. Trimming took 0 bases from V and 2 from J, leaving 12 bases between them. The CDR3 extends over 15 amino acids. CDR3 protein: CASSLAGRTAYEQYF. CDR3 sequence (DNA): TGCGCCAGCAGCTTGGCGGGCAGGACAGCCTACGAGCAGTACTTC.

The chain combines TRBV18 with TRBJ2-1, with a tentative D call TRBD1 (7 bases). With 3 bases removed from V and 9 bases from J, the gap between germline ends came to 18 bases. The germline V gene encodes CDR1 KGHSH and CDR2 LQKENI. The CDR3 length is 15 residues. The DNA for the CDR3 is TGTGCCAGCTCACCTGGGACAGATCAAGCGGGTGAGCAGTTCTTC. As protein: CASSPGTDQAGEQFF.

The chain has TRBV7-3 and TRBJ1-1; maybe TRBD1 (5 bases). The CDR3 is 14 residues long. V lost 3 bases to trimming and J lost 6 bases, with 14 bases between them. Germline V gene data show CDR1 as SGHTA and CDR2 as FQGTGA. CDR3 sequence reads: CASSLVGTGAEAFF. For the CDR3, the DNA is TGTGCCAGCAGCTTGGTAGGGACGGGGGCTGAAGCTTTCTTT.

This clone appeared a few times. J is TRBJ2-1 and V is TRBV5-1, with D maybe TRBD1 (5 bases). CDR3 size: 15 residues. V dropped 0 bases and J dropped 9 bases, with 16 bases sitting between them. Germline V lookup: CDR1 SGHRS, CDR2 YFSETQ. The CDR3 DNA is TGCGCCAGCAGCTTGGGTGCTAGTGGGGCCGGTGAGCAGTTCTTC. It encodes CASSLGASGAGEQFF.

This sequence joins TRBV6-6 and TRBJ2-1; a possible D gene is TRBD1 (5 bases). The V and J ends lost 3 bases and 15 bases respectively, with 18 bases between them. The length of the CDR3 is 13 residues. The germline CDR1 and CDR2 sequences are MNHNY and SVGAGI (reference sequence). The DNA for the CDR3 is TGTGCCAGCAGTTATGTAGGGGCGCCATCATTGTTCTTC. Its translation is CASSYVGAPSLFF.

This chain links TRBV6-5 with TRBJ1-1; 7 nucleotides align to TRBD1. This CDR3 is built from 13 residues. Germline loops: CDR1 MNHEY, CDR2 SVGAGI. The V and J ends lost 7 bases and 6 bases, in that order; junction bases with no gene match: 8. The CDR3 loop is CASKPGQLPEAFF. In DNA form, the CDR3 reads TGTGCCAGCAAGCCGGGACAGTTACCTGAAGCTTTCTTT.

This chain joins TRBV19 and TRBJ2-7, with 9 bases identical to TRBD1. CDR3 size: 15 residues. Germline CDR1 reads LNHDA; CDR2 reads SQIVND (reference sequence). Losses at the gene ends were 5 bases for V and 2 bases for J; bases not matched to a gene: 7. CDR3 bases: TGTGCCAGTAGTCCCTGGACAGGGGCGACCTACGAGCAGTACTTC. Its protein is CASSPWTGATYEQYF.

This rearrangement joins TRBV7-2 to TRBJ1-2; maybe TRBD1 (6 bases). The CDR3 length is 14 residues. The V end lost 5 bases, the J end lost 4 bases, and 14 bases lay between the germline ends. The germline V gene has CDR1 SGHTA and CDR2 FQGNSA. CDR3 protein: CASSARGGAYGYTF. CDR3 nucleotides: TGTGCCAGCAGCGCCCGGGGGGGGGCCTATGGCTACACCTTC.

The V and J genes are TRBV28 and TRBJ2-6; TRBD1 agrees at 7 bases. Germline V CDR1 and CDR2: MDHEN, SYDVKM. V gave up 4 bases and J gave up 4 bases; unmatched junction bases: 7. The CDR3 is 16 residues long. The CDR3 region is CASSWDSPGGANVLTF. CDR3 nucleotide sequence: TGTGCCAGCAGTTGGGACAGCCCAGGAGGGGCCAACGTCCTGACTTTC. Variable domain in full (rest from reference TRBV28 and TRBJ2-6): DVKVTQSSRYLVKRTGEKVFLECVQDMDHENMFWYRQDPGLGLRLIYFSYDVKMKEKGDIPEGYSVSREKKERFSLILESASTNQTSMYLCASSWDSPGGANVLTFGAGSRLTVL.

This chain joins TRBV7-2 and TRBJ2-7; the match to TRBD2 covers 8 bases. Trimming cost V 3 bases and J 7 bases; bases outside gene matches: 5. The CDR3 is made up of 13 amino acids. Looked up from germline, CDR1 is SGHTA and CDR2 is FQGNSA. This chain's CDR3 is CASSFGGAREQYF. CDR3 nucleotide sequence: TGTGCCAGCAGCTTCGGGGGGGCGCGGGAGCAGTACTTC.

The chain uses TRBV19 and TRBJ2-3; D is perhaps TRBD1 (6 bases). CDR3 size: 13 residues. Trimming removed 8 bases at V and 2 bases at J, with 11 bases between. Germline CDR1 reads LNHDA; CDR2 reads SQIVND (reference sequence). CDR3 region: CASGGRITDTQYF. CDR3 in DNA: TGTGCCAGTGGGGGCAGGATCACAGATACGCAGTATTTT.

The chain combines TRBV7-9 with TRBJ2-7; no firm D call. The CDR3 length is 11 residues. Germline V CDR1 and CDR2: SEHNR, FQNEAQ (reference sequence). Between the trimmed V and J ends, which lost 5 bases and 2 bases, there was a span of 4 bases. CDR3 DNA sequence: TGTGCCAGCAGCCCGGCCTACGAGCAGTACTTC. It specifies CASSPAYEQYF.

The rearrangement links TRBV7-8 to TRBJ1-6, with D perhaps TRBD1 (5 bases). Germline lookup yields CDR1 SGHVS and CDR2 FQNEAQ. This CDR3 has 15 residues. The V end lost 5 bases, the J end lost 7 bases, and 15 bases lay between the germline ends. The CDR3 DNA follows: TGTGCCAGCAGCCCCACCACCCGACAGAATTCACCCCTCCACTTT. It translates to CASSPTTRQNSPLHF.

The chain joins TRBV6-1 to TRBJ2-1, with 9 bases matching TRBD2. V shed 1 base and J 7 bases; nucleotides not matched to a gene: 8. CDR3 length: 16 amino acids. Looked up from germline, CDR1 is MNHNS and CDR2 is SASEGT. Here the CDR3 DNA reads TGTGCCAGCAGTGAAGTCGAGCGGGGGGCCTGGAATGAGCAGTTCTTC. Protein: CASSEVERGAWNEQFF.

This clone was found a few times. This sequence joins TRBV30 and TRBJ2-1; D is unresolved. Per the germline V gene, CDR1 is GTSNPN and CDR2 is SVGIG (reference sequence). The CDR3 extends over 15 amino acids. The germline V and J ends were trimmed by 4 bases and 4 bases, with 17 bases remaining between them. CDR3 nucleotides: TGTGCCTGGACCAAACCTGGCGGCCGGTACAATGAGCAGTTCTTC. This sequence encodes CAWTKPGGRYNEQFF.